Sequencing of this TCR beta chain was carried out in a study of CD8+ T cells in alopecia areata (dated by TCRdb to 2017 to 2018). With regard to the full study: The treated patients, all with moderate-to-severe alopecia areata, were enrolled in an open-label pilot trial of oral tofacitinib given at 5 to 10 mg twice daily. Tofacitinib was given for 6 to 18 months, followed by 6 months of follow-up off drug to assess delayed response and recurrence. Disease severity in treated patients was measured with the SALT score, which quantifies the percentage of affected scalp surface area. To study T cell clonal expansion in alopecia areata, the researchers applied high-throughput TCRbeta sequencing to both the C3H/HeJ mouse model and human patients. Scalp tissue and sorted CD4+ and CD8+ peripheral blood T cells from patchy and totalis/universalis alopecia areata patients and from healthy controls were covered by human TCRbeta sequencing. Tofacitinib-treated patients had biopsies at baseline and at 4 and 24 weeks of treatment, with a later scalp biopsy in several patients. Scalp clonality was compared among normal scalp (n=4), patchy alopecia areata scalp (n=8), and alopecia totalis/universalis scalp (n=8). RNA was extracted with the PAXgene miRNA kit for fixed scalp, the miRNeasy kit for PBMCs, and the RNeasy kit for mouse skin. TCRbeta CDR3 regions were amplified by immunoSEQ multiplex PCR with 35 Vbeta forward and 13 Jbeta reverse primers.

What this sample's time point label stands for: around 26 weeks on oral tofacitinib. The treatment or condition label of this sample denotes: oral pan-JAK inhibitor, 5-10 mg twice daily. Lesional scalp punch biopsies and peripheral blood were collected from alopecia areata patients. PBMCs were isolated by density centrifugation and stained for CD3, CD4 and CD8, and CD4+ and CD8+ T cells were sorted on a FACSAria. With regard to this clone: This receptor's antigen is unknown. Nothing much larger sits one base from this clone, and base qualities are not available.

Overall results and qualifications from the work: Because the treated cohort was small and had just a single nonresponder, larger studies are needed to establish links between baseline CD8+ expansion and response. Scalp clonality and the number of expanded CD8+ clones among the top 100 scalp clones were significantly decreased by tofacitinib. During tofacitinib treatment, many expanded lesional clones remained in scalp and blood, and this persistence may partly explain relapse after treatment is stopped. Resident alphabeta T cells in normal human skin are also sequenced, complicating scalp TCR repertoire analysis, unlike mouse skin dominated by gammadelta T cells. Shared TCR sequences between patients were less evident than in mice, which may be partly attributable to HLA diversity in the patient population. Compared with normal scalp, lesional scalp, particularly in alopecia totalis/universalis, had higher clonality and more expanded CD8+ clones, which suggests antigenic drive.

From the cysteine through the phenylalanine, the CDR3 covers 15 amino acids. Only CDR3 DNA is held: 45 bases, read in frame from base 1. Via the germline V gene (reference sequence), CDR1 is GTSNPN and CDR2 SVGIG. The germline ends are 15 bases apart after V is trimmed by 0 bases and J by 3 bases. Library preparation used the immunoSEQ multiplex PCR assay. For TCR sequencing, RNA was extracted from every sample and reverse transcribed into cDNA to serve as template. SuperScript III was used to make first-strand cDNA, primed with a 2:1 mix of oligo-dT and random hexamers. Amplification bias was assessed with a synthetic immune receptor repertoire, and residual bias was removed computationally. The original methods were these. Raw reads were preprocessed to remove errors, and CDR3 was defined according to IMGT conventions as the region from the conserved cysteine to phenylalanine. Clonality was computed by normalizing Shannon entropy by log2 of the number of productive unique TCRs and subtracting the result from 1. Whether each scalp clone was CD4 or CD8 was inferred by checking scalp TCRbeta sequences against the CD4 and CD8 repertoires from sorted blood. The table comes from immuneACCESS by way of TCRdb, which keeps in-frame sequences with V and J called. Part of the clones is missing from these tables; in studies checked, under half for an unresolved V gene and the rest for unknown reasons. V, J and clone size derive from that table, while D and trimming were established from the DNA sequence. The sample records approximately 110,000 clones, about 59% of which are singletons. Of the sample, over 9% falls within the top ten clones.

Sequences were derived from CD8+ T cells sorted from blood, sampled at week 24, from a patient treated with tofacitinib. The chain uses TRBV30 and TRBJ2-7; TRBD1 is a possible D gene, resting on 6 matching bases. This clonotype was obtained from a human donor with alopecia areata. The CDR3 corresponds to CAWSVVWDTNYEQYF. The DNA reads TGTGCCTGGAGTGTGGTATGGGACACCAACTACGAGCAGTACTTC.